This T cell receptor (beta chain) is from a study of a mutant IDH1 vaccine in newly diagnosed glioma. As for the study in general: Vaccines began 4-6 weeks after radiotherapy alone, or with temozolomide cycles. Treated patients had a mean age of roughly 44 years and a sex split that was approximately 62% male and roughly 38% female. Earlier care involved radiotherapy, temozolomide, or both, and the majority received both.

V trimming: 9 bases; J trimming: 6 bases; junction bases outside the gene matches: 17. There are 15 residues in the CDR3. The V gene's germline CDR1 is LNHDA and CDR2 SQIVND (reference sequence). The time point denotes: week 11, during vaccination. Alongside topical imiquimod, each dose of vaccine comprised 300 ug of mutant IDH1 20-mer peptide. Points on this clone: Antigen specificity is unknown.

Method: immunoSEQ multiplex PCR; TCRdb's copy keeps in-frame clones and lacks some. The table includes about 52,000 clones, roughly nine tenths detected once. The source is a man aged 50-60 years with glioma. The sample here was PBMCs, taken from a glioma patient whose treatment included an IDH1 peptide vaccine. This sequence joins TRBV19 and TRBJ2-7; 7 bases are shared with TRBD1. The DNA of the CDR3 is TGTGCCAGCCAGGCCCTCGGACAGGTCGGGGCCGAGCAGTACTTC. It codes for CASQALGQVGAEQYF.